What follows are 8 T cell receptor beta chains derived from one specimen sequenced in a study of blood T cell repertoires in COVID-19. Clones were read by immunoSEQ multiplex PCR, and TCRdb kept only the in-frame ones, dropping some. This sample has 250,000 or so clones, with approximately 83% found just once. What was sequenced was peripheral blood. These receptors all stem from an elderly man with acute or convalescent COVID-19.

This CDR3 reads CASSPWTGEKVEQYF. CDR3 DNA sequence: TGTGCCAGCAGCCCGTGGACAGGGGAGAAAGTGGAGCAGTACTTC. The V gene is TRBV11-2, the J gene TRBJ2-7; 9 nucleotides agree with TRBD1. V trimming: 5 bases; J trimming: 7 bases; junction bases outside the gene matches: 12. Germline CDR1 and CDR2: SGHAT and FQNNGV. The CDR3 is 15 amino acids.

The CDR3: CASSPRQKGDQPQHF. The DNA for the CDR3 is TGTGCCAGCTCACCCAGACAGAAAGGGGATCAGCCCCAGCATTTT. V gene TRBV18 combines with J gene TRBJ1-5; a weak D match, TRBD1 (5 bases). The CDR3 extends over 15 amino acids. Trimming took off 3 bases at V and 5 bases at J, with 14 bases between the two ends. Germline V gene sequence: CDR1 KGHSH, CDR2 LQKENI. Looking up the rest from reference TRBV18 and TRBJ1-5 gives the full variable domain: NAGVMQNPRHLVRRRGQEARLRCSPMKGHSHVYWYRQLPEEGLKFMVYLQKENIIDESGMPKERFSAEFPKEGPSILRIQQVVRGDSAAYFCASSPRQKGDQPQHFGDGTRLSIL.

This chain uses TRBV5-5 with TRBJ1-3; D not resolved. The germline V gene encodes CDR1 SGHKS and CDR2 YYEKEE (reference sequence). Trimming cost V 3 bases and J 0 bases, with 16 bases left between them. This CDR3 is 17 amino acids long. CDR3 region: CASSSALTASSGNTIYF. The CDR3 region has the DNA TGTGCCAGCAGCTCCGCACTTACAGCAAGCTCTGGAAACACCATATATTTT.

The J gene is TRBJ2-4, the V gene TRBV30; D might be TRBD1 (6 bases). Between the trimmed V and J ends, which lost 7 bases and 0 bases, there was a span of 13 bases. Germline V CDR1 and CDR2: GTSNPN, SVGIG (reference sequence). This CDR3 is 14 amino acids long. The CDR3 sequence is CASSRGQAKNIQYF. DNA of the CDR3: TGTGCCTCGTCCAGGGGCCAAGCCAAAAACATTCAGTACTTC. The complete variable domain, with remaining parts taken from reference TRBV30 and TRBJ2-4, reads SQTIHQWPATLVQPVGSPLSLECTVEGTSNPNLYWYRQAAGRGLQLLFYSVGIGQISSEVPQNLSASRPQDRQFILSSKKLLLSDSGFYLCASSRGQAKNIQYFGAGTRLSVL.

The rearrangement joins TRBV28 to TRBJ1-3; no clear D. The CDR3 is 16 amino acids. V shed 8 bases and J shed 0 bases, with 17 bases lying between them. Germline-derived CDR1 and CDR2 are MDHEN and SYDVKM. The CDR3 DNA reads as TGTGCCAGCGCCCACAGTTACCCCACCTCTGGAAACACCATATATTTT. Protein: CASAHSYPTSGNTIYF. Variable domain in full (rest from reference TRBV28 and TRBJ1-3): DVKVTQSSRYLVKRTGEKVFLECVQDMDHENMFWYRQDPGLGLRLIYFSYDVKMKEKGDIPEGYSVSREKKERFSLILESASTNQTSMYLCASAHSYPTSGNTIYFGEGSWLTVV.

This clone was counted a few times. The CDR3 region is CASSGIRGGYTF. In DNA form, the CDR3 reads TGTGCCAGCAGCGGGATCAGGGGTGGCTACACCTTC. The chain links TRBV9 to TRBJ1-2; TRBD1 is a possible D gene (6 bases). There are 12 residues in the CDR3. The V and J ends lost 3 bases and 7 bases respectively, with 10 bases between them. Germline-derived CDR1 and CDR2 are SGDLS and YYNGEE.

The chain couples TRBV3-1 (or the pseudogene TRBV3-2) to TRBJ2-3, with TRBD2 identical over 10 bases. The CDR3 has 16 amino acids. The J segment lost 1 base and the V segment lost 2 bases, leaving 3 bases of the junction unmatched. Germline V gives CDR1 LGHDT, CDR2 YNNKEL (reference sequence). The CDR3, as DNA: TGTGCCAGCAGCCAACTTCTAGCGGGAGGCACAGATACGCAGTATTTT. It translates to CASSQLLAGGTDTQYF.

The chain recombines TRBV27 with TRBJ2-5; TRBD2 matches at 8 bases. CDR3 length: 15 amino acids. With V trimmed by 4 bases and J by 6 bases, 10 bases remained unmatched. Per germline, CDR1 MNHEY and CDR2 SMNVEV (reference sequence). Written as DNA, the CDR3 is TGTGCCAGCAGTTCGCCGAGCGGGGGTCGGCAGACCCAGTACTTC. Translated, it gives CASSSPSGGRQTQYF.